Listed below are T cell receptor beta chains from one sample, sequenced in a study of control samples from healthy donors and cancer patients. The assay was immunoSEQ multiplex PCR, and TCRdb's table has in-frame clones only and misses some. The sample holds 110,000 to 150,000 clones, 91% seen once. Sequences were obtained from blood. The receptors originated from a man aged 18 to 30 in good health. CDR3s include the opening cysteine and the closing phenylalanine or tryptophan. Fields, in order: J gene, D gene, clone size, V gene, CDR3 protein, CDR3 DNA. D genes are given only for firm matches. Clone size is shown for a subset of rows, as once, few, many or a class of expanded clone.

j_gene: TRBJ1-1
d_gene: TRBD1
abundance: -
v_gene: TRBV7-9
CDR3aa: CASSSAPGGTNTEAFF
CDR3nt: TGTGCCAGCAGCAGTGCCCCAGGGGGAACGAACACTGAAGCTTTCTTT

j_gene: TRBJ1-1
d_gene: TRBD1
abundance: -
v_gene: TRBV19
CDR3aa: CASSRRDRGTEAFF
CDR3nt: TGTGCCAGTAGTAGGAGGGACAGGGGCACTGAAGCTTTCTTT

j_gene: TRBJ2-3
d_gene: -
abundance: once
v_gene: TRBV9
CDR3aa: CASSSPSPDTQYF
CDR3nt: TGTGCCAGCAGCTCCCCGTCCCCAGATACGCAGTATTTT

j_gene: TRBJ2-7
d_gene: TRBD1
abundance: -
v_gene: TRBV9
CDR3aa: CASSQGTGVYEQYF
CDR3nt: TGTGCCAGCAGCCAAGGGACAGGGGTCTACGAGCAGTACTTC

j_gene: TRBJ1-3
d_gene: -
abundance: -
v_gene: TRBV18
CDR3aa: CASSEGVSSGNTIYF
CDR3nt: TGTGCCAGCTCGGAAGGGGTGTCCTCCGGAAACACCATATATTTT

j_gene: TRBJ1-3
d_gene: -
abundance: few
v_gene: TRBV11-2
CDR3aa: CASSLDLAGTTGNTIYF
CDR3nt: TGTGCCAGCAGCTTAGATCTGGCAGGGACAACTGGAAACACCATATATTTT

j_gene: TRBJ1-2
d_gene: -
abundance: -
v_gene: TRBV7-2
CDR3aa: CASSLVGRQGPGYTF
CDR3nt: TGTGCCAGCAGCTTAGTCGGGCGTCAGGGACCCGGCTACACCTTC

j_gene: TRBJ2-7
d_gene: TRBD1
abundance: -
v_gene: TRBV19
CDR3aa: CASSPQGTGQAYEQYF
CDR3nt: TGTGCCAGTAGTCCCCAAGGGACAGGTCAAGCCTACGAGCAGTACTTC

j_gene: TRBJ2-7
d_gene: TRBD1
abundance: -
v_gene: TRBV18
CDR3aa: CASSGQGLYEQYF
CDR3nt: TGTGCCAGCTCGGGACAGGGCCTGTACGAGCAGTACTTC

j_gene: TRBJ1-1
d_gene: -
abundance: -
v_gene: TRBV7-9
CDR3aa: CASSPRLNTEAFF
CDR3nt: TGTGCCAGCAGCCCGAGGCTGAACACTGAAGCTTTCTTT

j_gene: TRBJ1-4
d_gene: -
abundance: -
v_gene: TRBV6-1
CDR3aa: CASSEVAQGVGANEKLFF
CDR3nt: TGTGCCAGCAGTGAAGTGGCCCAGGGAGTAGGGGCCAATGAAAAACTGTTTTTT

j_gene: TRBJ1-4
d_gene: -
abundance: -
v_gene: TRBV4-3
CDR3aa: CASSQDFGTGSGEKLFF
CDR3nt: TGCGCCAGCAGCCAAGATTTTGGGACGGGGAGTGGCGAAAAACTGTTTTTT

j_gene: TRBJ2-2
d_gene: -
abundance: -
v_gene: TRBV6-2/TRBV6-3
CDR3aa: CASSYSPGSVTGELFF
CDR3nt: TGTGCCAGCAGTTACAGTCCCGGTTCTGTCACCGGGGAGCTGTTTTTT

j_gene: TRBJ1-1
d_gene: -
abundance: -
v_gene: TRBV30
CDR3aa: CALVPQVRNTEAFF
CDR3nt: TGCGCCCTCGTGCCCCAGGTGAGGAACACTGAAGCTTTCTTT

j_gene: TRBJ2-5
d_gene: TRBD1
abundance: -
v_gene: TRBV10-3
CDR3aa: CATNSHNRGRETQYF
CDR3nt: TGTGCCACCAATTCCCACAACAGGGGGCGGGAGACCCAGTACTTC

j_gene: TRBJ2-5
d_gene: TRBD2
abundance: -
v_gene: TRBV24-1
CDR3aa: CATSDASGGMLETQYF
CDR3nt: TGTGCCACCAGTGATGCTAGCGGGGGAATGTTAGAGACCCAGTACTTC

j_gene: TRBJ1-5
d_gene: TRBD1
abundance: -
v_gene: TRBV29-1
CDR3aa: CSVGDSNQPQHF
CDR3nt: TGCAGCGTTGGGGACAGTAATCAGCCCCAGCATTTT

j_gene: TRBJ1-2
d_gene: -
abundance: once
v_gene: TRBV6-5
CDR3aa: CASAWGTAYGYTF
CDR3nt: TGTGCCAGCGCGTGGGGGACGGCTTATGGCTACACCTTC

j_gene: TRBJ1-1
d_gene: -
abundance: -
v_gene: TRBV12-3/TRBV12-4
CDR3aa: CASQGRRGEAFF
CDR3nt: TGTGCCAGCCAGGGACGGCGGGGGGAAGCTTTCTTT

j_gene: TRBJ2-7
d_gene: -
abundance: -
v_gene: TRBV4-3
CDR3aa: CASSQGRTYEQYF
CDR3nt: TGCGCCAGCAGCCAAGGACGGACCTACGAGCAGTACTTC

j_gene: TRBJ2-1
d_gene: -
abundance: -
v_gene: TRBV7-9
CDR3aa: CASSTRTGPSLTAYNEQFF
CDR3nt: TGTGCCAGCAGCACCCGGACGGGACCCAGCTTGACGGCCTACAATGAGCAGTTCTTC

j_gene: TRBJ2-7
d_gene: -
abundance: -
v_gene: TRBV4-1
CDR3aa: CASGDTYEQYF
CDR3nt: TGCGCCAGCGGTGACACCTACGAGCAGTACTTC

j_gene: TRBJ1-1
d_gene: -
abundance: -
v_gene: TRBV9
CDR3aa: CASSVADQYTEAFF
CDR3nt: TGTGCCAGCAGCGTAGCTGACCAATACACTGAAGCTTTCTTT

j_gene: TRBJ2-5
d_gene: -
abundance: -
v_gene: TRBV30
CDR3aa: CAWSTGGKVDF
CDR3nt: TGTGCCTGGAGTACGGGCGGTAAGGTGGACTTC

j_gene: TRBJ1-1
d_gene: TRBD1
abundance: few
v_gene: TRBV14
CDR3aa: CASSLQGAHTEAFF
CDR3nt: TGTGCCAGCAGCCTTCAGGGGGCGCACACTGAAGCTTTCTTT

j_gene: TRBJ2-3
d_gene: TRBD2
abundance: -
v_gene: TRBV19
CDR3aa: CASSAPSGGALWTQYF
CDR3nt: TGTGCCAGTAGTGCCCCTAGCGGGGGGGCCTTATGGACGCAGTATTTT

j_gene: TRBJ1-1
d_gene: TRBD1
abundance: -
v_gene: TRBV7-2
CDR3aa: CASSFGQANTEAFF
CDR3nt: TGTGCCAGCAGCTTTGGACAGGCGAACACTGAAGCTTTCTTT